The 18 T cell receptor beta chains below come from one sample, sequenced in a study of T cell responses to AZD1222 COVID-19 vaccine. The repertoire was sequenced with immunoSEQ multiplex PCR; TCRdb's copy has only in-frame clones and lacks some. This repertoire shows 150,000 to 200,000 clones, 80% to 90% found once; its top ten account for around 6.4%. This material consisted of peripheral blood, taken on day 0 of AZD1222 vaccination. The receptors derive from an adult in good health.

This clone was seen a single time. V is TRBV5-1 and J is TRBJ2-7; possible D gene TRBD2, 6 bases. The CDR3 covers 13 residues. Germline V lookup: CDR1 SGHRS, CDR2 YFSETQ. V lost 4 bases and J 0 bases, leaving 8 bases between the germline ends. Written as DNA, the CDR3 is TGCGCCAGCAGCGTTAGCGGCTCCTACGAGCAGTACTTC. Translated, it gives CASSVSGSYEQYF. Looking up the rest from reference TRBV5-1 and TRBJ2-7 gives the full variable domain: KAGVTQTPRYLIKTRGQQVTLSCSPISGHRSVSWYQQTPGQGLQFLFEYFSETQRNKGNFPGRFSGRQFSNSRSEMNVSTLELGDSALYLCASSVSGSYEQYFGPGTRLTVT.

The chain recombines TRBV6-5 with TRBJ2-2, with no clear D. The V gene's germline CDR1 is MNHEY and CDR2 SVGAGI. CDR3 size: 13 residues. Trimming took 2 bases from V and 7 from J, leaving 8 bases between them. As DNA, the CDR3 is TGTGCCAGCAGTTACAATGCAGACGGGGAGCTGTTTTTT. As protein: CASSYNADGELFF.

V usage is TRBV7-2 and J usage is TRBJ2-1; no clear D. The V gene's germline CDR1 is SGHTA and CDR2 FQGNSA. The length of the CDR3 is 13 residues. The V gene lost 2 bases and the J gene lost 5 bases, with 7 bases spanning the gap. CDR3 nucleotide sequence: TGTGCCAGCAGCTTATTCGTCAACAATGAGCAGTTCTTC. It encodes CASSLFVNNEQFF.

V is TRBV18 and J is TRBJ1-2, with 9 bases aligning to TRBD1. CDR1 is KGHSH, CDR2 LQKENI, per germline. V lost 1 base to trimming and J lost 4 bases; unmatched junction nucleotides: 4. The CDR3 covers 15 residues. The CDR3 loop reads CASSPRTGDLYGYTF. In nucleotides, the CDR3 is TGTGCCAGCTCACCACGGACAGGGGACCTCTATGGCTACACCTTC.

This rearrangement joins TRBV6-2 or TRBV6-3 to TRBJ2-7, with D perhaps matching TRBD2 (6 bases). The germline V and J ends were trimmed by 4 bases and 4 bases, with 8 bases remaining between them. The CDR3 contains 12 residues. Looked up from germline, CDR1 is MNHEY and CDR2 is SVGEGT. This CDR3 reads CASSWGLYEQYF. The CDR3 DNA is TGTGCCAGCAGTTGGGGACTGTACGAGCAGTACTTC.

This chain joins TRBV6-1 and TRBJ1-5; possibly TRBD1 for D (5 bases). CDR3 size: 13 residues. V dropped 1 base and J dropped 6 bases, with 7 bases sitting between them. Germline V gene lookup returns CDR1 MNHNS and CDR2 SASEGT. For the CDR3, the DNA is TGTGCCAGCAGTGAAGGGGGGGGTCAGCCCCAGCATTTT. Protein product: CASSEGGGQPQHF.

The chain combines TRBV20-1 with TRBJ1-4; no definite D call. Per the germline V gene, CDR1 is DFQATT and CDR2 is SNEGSKA (reference sequence). Trimming stripped 8 bases from V and 4 bases from J, with 8 bases between. CDR3 length: 11 amino acids. CDR3 sequence (DNA): TGCAGTTTTAGGGTTAATGAAAAACTGTTTTTT. Translation gives CSFRVNEKLFF.

The CDR3 coding sequence is TGTGCCAGCAGTTTGGGGGGGGCCCGAAATGAAAAACTGTTTTTT. Translated: CASSLGGARNEKLFF. The rearrangement links TRBV28 to TRBJ1-4; D may be TRBD1 (6 bases). CDR1 and CDR2 from the germline V gene are MDHEN and SYDVKM. The V gene lost 3 bases and the J gene lost 5 bases, with 13 bases spanning the gap. The CDR3 loop spans 15 amino acids.

The CDR3: CASSTRTEQPQHF. CDR3 bases: TGTGCCAGCAGTACCCGGACCGAACAGCCCCAGCATTTT. The chain combines TRBV6-6 with TRBJ1-5; D uncertain. Trimming pared 5 bases from V and 7 bases from J, leaving 12 bases between. From germline, CDR1 is MNHNY and CDR2 SVGAGI (reference sequence). The CDR3 length is 13 residues.

The J gene is TRBJ2-7, the V gene TRBV7-9; 14 bases fit TRBD2. The ends lost 4 bases at V and 0 bases at J; junction bases unmatched: 2. CDR3 length equals 16 residues. Germline V lookup: CDR1 SEHNR, CDR2 FQNEAQ (reference sequence). Written as DNA, the CDR3 is TGTGCCAGCAGCTACGGGACTAGCGGGAGCTCCTACGAGCAGTACTTC. It is translated as CASSYGTSGSSYEQYF.

This clone came up once. The V call is TRBV30, the J call TRBJ1-1; 8 bases map to TRBD1. Trimming took 0 bases from V and 5 from J; bases not matched to a gene: 5. The CDR3 spans 14 residues. CDR1 is GTSNPN, CDR2 SVGIG, per germline (reference sequence). The CDR3 region has the DNA TGTGCCTGGAGTGTACCGGGACAGGCGACTGAAGCTTTCTTT. Translated, it gives CAWSVPGQATEAFF.

The rearrangement joins TRBV29-1 to TRBJ1-1, with TRBD1 as a possible D gene (6 bases). Trimming removed 4 bases at V and 0 bases at J, with 9 bases between. The CDR3 consists of 13 residues. CDR1 and CDR2 (germline): SQVTM, ANQGSEA. The CDR3: CSVGGQLNTEAFF. The CDR3 DNA reads TGCAGCGTTGGCGGACAGTTGAACACTGAAGCTTTCTTT.

The V gene is TRBV29-1, the J gene TRBJ2-7; TRBD1 matches at 8 bases. The CDR3 length is 13 residues. Germline CDR1 and CDR2: SQVTM and ANQGSEA. V shed 7 bases, J shed 0 bases, and the junction held 5 bases outside the gene matches. The CDR3 DNA sequence: TGCAGCGCGACAGGGGTAGCCTCCTACGAGCAGTACTTC. Encoded protein: CSATGVASYEQYF.

The chain carries TRBV4-3 and TRBJ2-3; D is perhaps TRBD1 (7 bases). The V and J ends lost 1 base and 2 bases respectively, with 16 bases between them. The germline gives CDR1 LGHNA, CDR2 YSLEER. This CDR3 region has 17 residues. The CDR3: CASSQAGGTADTDTQYF. DNA for the CDR3: TGCGCCAGCAGCCAAGCGGGCGGGACAGCGGACACAGATACGCAGTATTTT.

The chain joins TRBV7-9 to TRBJ1-2; D is unresolved. The germline CDR1 and CDR2 sequences are SEHNR and FQNEAQ (reference sequence). V lost 5 bases and J 8 bases, leaving 9 bases between the germline ends. This CDR3 is built from 11 residues. In nucleotides, the CDR3 is TGTGCCAGCAGCCCGTCTGAAGGCTACACCTTC. This encodes CASSPSEGYTF.

This sequence joins TRBV5-4 and TRBJ1-2, with D possibly matching TRBD1 (6 bases). The V gene lost 4 bases and the J gene lost 4 bases, with 20 bases spanning the gap. CDR3 length: 16 amino acids. The germline V gene encodes CDR1 SGHNT and CDR2 YYREEE (reference sequence). CDR3 protein: CASSPRPGDASYGYTF. The CDR3 DNA reads TGTGCCAGCAGCCCCAGACCAGGGGACGCTTCCTATGGCTACACCTTC.

The chain recombines TRBV29-1 with TRBJ2-1, with 9 positions matching TRBD1. Germline V lookup: CDR1 SQVTM, CDR2 ANQGSEA. This CDR3 is built from 15 residues. V lost 0 bases and J lost 8; bases outside the gene matches: 8. The CDR3: CSVEDYRGRPDEQFF. DNA for the CDR3: TGCAGCGTTGAAGATTACAGGGGGCGCCCGGATGAGCAGTTCTTC.

This clone came up once. This chain links TRBV28 with TRBJ2-1, with 8 positions matching TRBD2. CDR3 length equals 15 residues. The junction had 10 bases not matched to a gene; V was cut back by 6 bases and J by 6 bases. In germline, CDR1 is MDHEN, CDR2 SYDVKM. The CDR3 DNA follows: TGTGCCAGCAGCCTCCCTCTGCTAGCGGGCAATGAGCAGTTCTTC. The encoded protein is CASSLPLLAGNEQFF.